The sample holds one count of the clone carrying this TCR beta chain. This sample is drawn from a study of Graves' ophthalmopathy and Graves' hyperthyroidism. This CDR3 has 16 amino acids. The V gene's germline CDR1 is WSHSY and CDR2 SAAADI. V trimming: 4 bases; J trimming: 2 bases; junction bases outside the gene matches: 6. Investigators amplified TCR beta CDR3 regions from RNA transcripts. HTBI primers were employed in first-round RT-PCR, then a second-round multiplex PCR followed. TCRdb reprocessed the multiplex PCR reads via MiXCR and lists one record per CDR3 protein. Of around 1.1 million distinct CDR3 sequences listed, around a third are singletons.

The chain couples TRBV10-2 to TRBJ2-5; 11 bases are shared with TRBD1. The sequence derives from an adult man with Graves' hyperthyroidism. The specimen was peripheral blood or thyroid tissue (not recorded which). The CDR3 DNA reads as TGCGCCAGCAGTGGGTTCGGGACAGGGGGACAAGAGACCCAGTACTTC. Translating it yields CASSGFGTGGQETQYF.